Shown below are 23 T cell receptor beta chains from a single sample sequenced in a study of cytomegalovirus exposure and HLA in healthy donors. The assay was immunoSEQ multiplex PCR, and TCRdb's table has in-frame clones only and misses some. The data show about 220,000 clones, with 85% to 90% seen just once and 2.6% held by the top ten. Sequencing was done on a sample of PBMCs. The receptors shown here come from a man younger than 30 in good health and CMV-seronegative.

This clone came up once. The rearrangement uses TRBV10-3 and TRBJ2-3; 8 nucleotides line up with TRBD2. The germline V gene has CDR1 ENHRY and CDR2 SYGVKD. The CDR3 sequence is 16 residues long. J gave up 7 bases and V 6 bases, and 15 bases lay outside the gene matches. For the CDR3, the DNA is TGTGCCATCAGGGCTAGCGGGCCCAATCGGTTGAATACGCAGTATTTT. Translating it yields CAIRASGPNRLNTQYF.

The V call is TRBV27, the J call TRBJ2-6; D is unclear. The CDR3 runs 17 residues. Per the germline V gene, CDR1 is MNHEY and CDR2 is SMNVEV (reference sequence). Between the trimmed V and J ends, which lost 5 bases and 0 bases, there was a span of 14 bases. The CDR3 nucleotides read TGTGCCAGCAGTCCCCTGGGCCAATTCTCTGGGGCCAACGTCCTGACTTTC. Protein sequence: CASSPLGQFSGANVLTF.

The chain links TRBV12-5 to TRBJ2-7, with TRBD2 identical over 8 bases. CDR1 and CDR2 from the germline V gene are LGHNT and FRNRAP. The length of the CDR3 is 13 residues. V shed 4 bases and J 6 bases; nucleotides not matched to a gene: 5. In nucleotides, the CDR3 is TGTGCTAGTGGTTCGCCCGGGAGGGGCGAGCAGTACTTC. Protein: CASGSPGRGEQYF.

There are a few counts of this clone. V usage is TRBV28 and J usage is TRBJ2-7, with a weak D call TRBD2 (5 bases). Trimming cost V 6 bases and J 0 bases, with 12 bases left between them. This CDR3 comprises 14 residues. Germline V gene lookup returns CDR1 MDHEN and CDR2 SYDVKM. This chain's CDR3 is CASSPAGSSYEQYF. CDR3 nucleotide sequence: TGTGCCAGCAGCCCCGCGGGCAGCTCCTACGAGCAGTACTTC. The full variable domain, with the rest looked up from reference TRBV28 and TRBJ2-7, is DVKVTQSSRYLVKRTGEKVFLECVQDMDHENMFWYRQDPGLGLRLIYFSYDVKMKEKGDIPEGYSVSREKKERFSLILESASTNQTSMYLCASSPAGSSYEQYFGPGTRLTVT.

The genes are TRBV5-4 and TRBJ2-7; D perhaps matches TRBD1 (5 bases). The germline V gene encodes CDR1 SGHNT and CDR2 YYREEE (reference sequence). Trimming shortened V by 1 base and J by 3 bases, and 14 bases separated the two germline ends. This CDR3 spans 15 amino acids. CDR3 coding DNA: TGTGCCAGCAGCTTGCGGCAGGGTCGTTACTACGAGCAGTACTTC. This translates into CASSLRQGRYYEQYF.

The chain links TRBV27 to TRBJ1-4; 8 positions agree with TRBD1. V was pared by 6 bases and J by 10 bases, with 7 bases of the junction left unmatched. Germline V lookup: CDR1 MNHEY, CDR2 SMNVEV (reference sequence). The CDR3 contains 13 residues. CDR3 DNA: TGTGCCAGCAGGGCAGGGGGCCGGGGAAAACTGTTTTTT. Protein product: CASRAGGRGKLFF.

This chain joins TRBV18 and TRBJ2-6; D gene unclear. The V gene lost 6 bases and the J gene lost 3 bases, with 15 bases spanning the gap. The CDR3 loop spans 16 amino acids. CDR1 is KGHSH, CDR2 LQKENI, per germline. For the CDR3, the DNA is TGTGCCAGCTCCTCCCCCGAGTATGATGGGGCCAACGTCCTGACTTTC. Translated: CASSSPEYDGANVLTF.

The J gene is TRBJ2-1, the V gene TRBV6-6; 8 nucleotides agree with TRBD1. In germline, CDR1 is MNHNY, CDR2 SVGAGI (reference sequence). V lost 8 bases and J lost 7; bases outside the gene matches: 16. The CDR3 runs 16 residues. CDR3: CASLRQGARLGNEQFF. CDR3 bases: TGTGCCAGCCTTAGGCAGGGGGCGCGCTTAGGGAATGAGCAGTTCTTC.

J is TRBJ1-2 and V is TRBV5-1, with a weak D call TRBD1 (5 bases). Deletions cut 7 bases from V and 4 bases from J, with 11 bases between. CDR3 length: 12 residues. CDR1 and CDR2 from the germline V gene are SGHRS and YFSETQ. This CDR3 is CASRRDSYGYTF. CDR3 in DNA: TGCGCCAGCCGTCGTGACAGCTATGGCTACACCTTC.

The J gene is TRBJ2-7, the V gene TRBV6-5, with TRBD2 matching over 8 bases. The ends lost 0 bases at V and 0 bases at J; junction bases unmatched: 1. This CDR3 is built from 15 residues. Germline CDR1 reads MNHEY; CDR2 reads SVGAGI. The CDR3 nucleotides read TGTGCCAGCAGTTACTCGAGCGGGAGCTCCTACGAGCAGTACTTC. Amino acids: CASSYSSGSSYEQYF.

This chain links TRBV6-1 with TRBJ2-1, with a possible D match to TRBD2 (5 bases). The V end lost 6 bases, the J end lost 10 bases, and 13 bases lay between the germline ends. CDR1 and CDR2 (germline): MNHNS, SASEGT. This CDR3 comprises 12 residues. CDR3 sequence reads: CASRDLAGEQFF. The CDR3 nucleotides are TGTGCCAGCAGGGATCTAGCTGGCGAGCAGTTCTTC.

The chain has TRBV11-2 and TRBJ2-3, with 7 bases matching TRBD1. CDR3 length: 16 amino acids. V was clipped by 2 bases and J by 6 bases; unmatched bases: 11. Germline V gene sequence: CDR1 SGHAT, CDR2 FQNNGV. Here the CDR3 DNA reads TGTGCCAGCAGCTTATCGGGACAGCCAGGGTGGGATACGCAGTATTTT. Amino acids: CASSLSGQPGWDTQYF.

This clone was observed a single time. This sequence joins TRBV28 and TRBJ2-2, with no clear D. Looked up from germline, CDR1 is MDHEN and CDR2 is SYDVKM. The V end was cut by 1 base, the J end by 7 bases, with 7 bases between. There are 13 residues in the CDR3. The CDR3 is CASSLSPDGELFF. In DNA form, the CDR3 reads TGTGCCAGCAGTTTATCACCAGACGGGGAGCTGTTTTTT.

The V and J genes are TRBV25-1 and TRBJ1-2; TRBD1 is a possible D gene (6 bases). Germline values: CDR1 MGHDK, CDR2 SYGVNS. Trimming took off 3 bases at V and 5 bases at J, with 25 bases between the two ends. The CDR3 contains 18 residues. The CDR3 DNA is TGTGCCAGCAGTGACACCACCGGGACACCGGAGAGAGATTATGGCTACACCTTC. It specifies CASSDTTGTPERDYGYTF.

This chain joins TRBV10-1 and TRBJ1-1, with 10 positions matching TRBD1. Per germline, CDR1 WNHNN and CDR2 SYGVQD (reference sequence). There are 19 residues in the CDR3. V lost 2 bases to trimming and J lost 1 base; unmatched junction nucleotides: 13. Here the CDR3 reads CASSESFDRGRWENTEAFF. The CDR3 coding sequence is TGCGCCAGCAGTGAGAGCTTCGACAGGGGGCGCTGGGAGAACACTGAAGCTTTCTTT.

This chain uses TRBV19 with TRBJ2-1, with 10 nucleotides matching TRBD2. CDR3 length: 14 amino acids. CDR1 is LNHDA and CDR2 is SQIVND in the germline V gene (reference sequence). The V segment lost 6 bases and the J segment 8 bases; nucleotides outside the gene matches: 7. The CDR3 here is CASRRTSGAYEQFF. As DNA, the CDR3 is TGTGCCAGTAGAAGGACTAGCGGTGCGTATGAGCAGTTCTTC.

There are a few counts of this clone. The rearrangement uses TRBV18 and TRBJ2-7; D is unresolved. The CDR3 runs 11 residues. Trimming took 6 bases from V and 1 from J, leaving 4 bases between them. The germline V gene has CDR1 KGHSH and CDR2 LQKENI. The CDR3 here is CASSSSYEQYF. CDR3 nucleotide sequence: TGTGCCAGCTCGTCTTCCTACGAGCAGTACTTC. The whole variable domain, remainder taken from reference TRBV18 and TRBJ2-7, is NAGVMQNPRHLVRRRGQEARLRCSPMKGHSHVYWYRQLPEEGLKFMVYLQKENIIDESGMPKERFSAEFPKEGPSILRIQQVVRGDSAAYFCASSSSYEQYFGPGTRLTVT.

The rearrangement links TRBV7-2 to TRBJ2-1; D is unclear. Germline CDR1 reads SGHTA; CDR2 reads FQGNSA. This CDR3 is built from 15 residues. V was shortened by 5 bases and J by 2 bases, with 13 bases between the two germline ends. CDR3 residues: CASSLSGRAYNEQFF. The CDR3 coding sequence is TGTGCCAGCAGCCTAAGTGGTCGTGCCTACAATGAGCAGTTCTTC. Filled out from reference TRBV7-2 and TRBJ2-1, the complete variable domain reads GAGVSQSPSNKVTEKGKDVELRCDPISGHTALYWYRQSLGQGLEFLIYFQGNSAPDKSGLPSDRFSAERTGGSVSTLTIQRTQQEDSAVYLCASSLSGRAYNEQFFGPGTRLTVL.

The V and J genes are TRBV11-2 and TRBJ1-1; 8 nucleotides match TRBD1. The CDR3 is 14 residues long. V lost 3 bases to trimming and J lost 2 bases; unmatched junction nucleotides: 2. Germline CDR1 is SGHAT and CDR2 is FQNNGV. The CDR3 sequence is CASSLGQANTEAFF. The CDR3 bases are TGTGCCAGCAGCTTGGGACAGGCAAACACTGAAGCTTTCTTT.

The rearrangement links TRBV27 to TRBJ1-1; the D gene is possibly TRBD1 (5 bases). V was trimmed by 3 bases and J by 1 base, leaving 12 bases between them. The CDR3 has 15 amino acids. Looked up from germline, CDR1 is MNHEY and CDR2 is SMNVEV (reference sequence). Here the CDR3 DNA reads TGTGCCAGCAGTTTGACGGGACTAGCGAACACTGAAGCTTTCTTT. Amino acid sequence: CASSLTGLANTEAFF.

This chain uses TRBV11-2 with TRBJ2-7, with D maybe TRBD1 (5 bases). This CDR3 contains 13 residues. Germline CDR1 and CDR2: SGHAT and FQNNGV. V was clipped by 3 bases and J by 2 bases, with 8 bases between them. The CDR3 DNA is TGTGCCAGCAGCTTGGTCAGGGCCTACGAGCAGTACTTC. Protein: CASSLVRAYEQYF.

The CDR3 DNA follows: TGTGCCAGCAGACCTCGGAGAGGAGATACGCAGTATTTT. Protein sequence: CASRPRRGDTQYF. The rearrangement links TRBV27 to TRBJ2-3; D gene unclear. This CDR3 is built from 13 residues. The ends were cut back, 6 bases at V and 5 bases at J, with 12 bases in the middle. Germline V gene sequence: CDR1 MNHEY, CDR2 SMNVEV (reference sequence).

The gene calls are TRBV7-3 and TRBJ2-1, with D perhaps TRBD2 (5 bases). The CDR3 length is 15 residues. The germline CDR1 and CDR2 sequences are SGHTA and FQGTGA. Trimming pared 2 bases from V and 0 bases from J, leaving 8 bases between. The CDR3 DNA sequence: TGTGCCAGCAGCTTATCCGGGGACTCCTACAATGAGCAGTTCTTC. The encoded protein is CASSLSGDSYNEQFF. Complete variable domain (other parts from reference TRBV7-3 and TRBJ2-1): GAGVSQTPSNKVTEKGKYVELRCDPISGHTALYWYRQSLGQGPEFLIYFQGTGAADDSGLPNDRFFAVRPEGSVSTLKIQRTERGDSAVYLCASSLSGDSYNEQFFGPGTRLTVL.